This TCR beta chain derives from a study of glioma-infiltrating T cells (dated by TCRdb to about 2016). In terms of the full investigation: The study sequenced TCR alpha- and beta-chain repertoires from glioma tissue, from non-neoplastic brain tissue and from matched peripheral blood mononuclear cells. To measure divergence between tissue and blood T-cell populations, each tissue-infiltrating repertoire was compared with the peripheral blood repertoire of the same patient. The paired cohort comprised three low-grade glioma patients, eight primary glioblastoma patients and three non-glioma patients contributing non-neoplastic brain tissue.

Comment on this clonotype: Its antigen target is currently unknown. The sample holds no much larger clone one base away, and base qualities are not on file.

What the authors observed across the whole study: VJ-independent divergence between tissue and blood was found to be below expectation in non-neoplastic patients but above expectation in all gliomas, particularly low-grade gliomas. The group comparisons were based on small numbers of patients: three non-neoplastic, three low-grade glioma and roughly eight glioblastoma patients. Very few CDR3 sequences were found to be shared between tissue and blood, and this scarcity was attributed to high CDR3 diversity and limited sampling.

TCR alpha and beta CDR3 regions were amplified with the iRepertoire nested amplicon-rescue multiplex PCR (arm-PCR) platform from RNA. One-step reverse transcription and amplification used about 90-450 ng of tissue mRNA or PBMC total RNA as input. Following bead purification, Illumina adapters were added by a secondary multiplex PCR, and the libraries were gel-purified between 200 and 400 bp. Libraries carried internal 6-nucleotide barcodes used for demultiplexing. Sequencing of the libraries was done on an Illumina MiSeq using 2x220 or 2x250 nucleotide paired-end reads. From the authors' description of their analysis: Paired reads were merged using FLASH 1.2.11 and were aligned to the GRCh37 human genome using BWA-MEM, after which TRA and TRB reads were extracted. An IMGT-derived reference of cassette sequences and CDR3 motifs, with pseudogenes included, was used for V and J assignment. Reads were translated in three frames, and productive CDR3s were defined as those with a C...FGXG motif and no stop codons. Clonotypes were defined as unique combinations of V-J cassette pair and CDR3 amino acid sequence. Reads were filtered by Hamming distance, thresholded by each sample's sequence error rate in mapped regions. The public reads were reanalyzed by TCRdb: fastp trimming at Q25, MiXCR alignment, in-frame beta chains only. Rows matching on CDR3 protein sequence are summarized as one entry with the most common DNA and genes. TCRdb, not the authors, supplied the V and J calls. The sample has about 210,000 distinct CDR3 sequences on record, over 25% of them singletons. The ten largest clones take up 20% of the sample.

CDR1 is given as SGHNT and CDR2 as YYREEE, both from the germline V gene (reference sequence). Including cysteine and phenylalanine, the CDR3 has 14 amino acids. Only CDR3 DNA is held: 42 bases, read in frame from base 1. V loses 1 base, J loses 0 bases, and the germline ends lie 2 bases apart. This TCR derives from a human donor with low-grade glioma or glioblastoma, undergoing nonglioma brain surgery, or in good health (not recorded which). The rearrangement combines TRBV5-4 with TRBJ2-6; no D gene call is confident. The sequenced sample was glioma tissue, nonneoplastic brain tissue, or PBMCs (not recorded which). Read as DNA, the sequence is TGTGCCAGCAGCTTGAGCTCTGGGGCCAACGTCCTGACTTTC. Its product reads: CASSLSSGANVLTF.